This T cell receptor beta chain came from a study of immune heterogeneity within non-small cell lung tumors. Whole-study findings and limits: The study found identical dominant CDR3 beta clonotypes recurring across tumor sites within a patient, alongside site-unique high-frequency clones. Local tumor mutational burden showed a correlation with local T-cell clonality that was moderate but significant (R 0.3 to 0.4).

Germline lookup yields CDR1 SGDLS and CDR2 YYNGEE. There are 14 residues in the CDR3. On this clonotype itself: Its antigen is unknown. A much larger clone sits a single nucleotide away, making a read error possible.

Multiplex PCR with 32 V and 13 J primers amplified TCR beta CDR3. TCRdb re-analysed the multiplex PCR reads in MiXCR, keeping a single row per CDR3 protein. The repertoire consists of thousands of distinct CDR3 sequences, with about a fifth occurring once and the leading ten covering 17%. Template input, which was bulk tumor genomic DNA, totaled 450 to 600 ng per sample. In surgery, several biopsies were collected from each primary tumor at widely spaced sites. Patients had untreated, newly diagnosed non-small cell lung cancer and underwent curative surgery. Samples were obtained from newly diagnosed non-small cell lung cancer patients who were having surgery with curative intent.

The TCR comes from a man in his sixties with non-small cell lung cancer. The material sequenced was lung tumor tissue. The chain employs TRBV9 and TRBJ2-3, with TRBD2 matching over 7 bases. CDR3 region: CASSGSGVQDTEYF. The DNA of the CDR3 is TGTGCCAGCAGCGGAAGCGGGGTCCAAGATACGGAGTATTTT.